This T cell receptor (beta chain) was captured by sequencing in a study of T cells in Graves' hyperthyroidism and ophthalmopathy. Study conclusions and caveats: Ophthalmopathy, as predicted by the model, came a median roughly 6.8 months after the prediction. Most thyroid clonotypes expanded above 0.001 appeared in blood too.

This clonotype has at least ten counts. Its antigen is still unknown. What was amplified from RNA transcripts were TCR beta CDR3 regions. HTBI primers were employed in a first-round RT-PCR of the TCR CDR3. TCRdb reprocessed the multiplex PCR reads via MiXCR and lists one record per CDR3 protein. The top ten clones hold around 3.4% of a sample with hundreds of thousands of distinct CDR3 sequences, 19% of them seen once. Sample: blood. The sequence was obtained from a young woman with Graves' hyperthyroidism.

The CDR3 region is CASSLSRTLAEAFF. CDR3 nucleotide sequence: TGTGCCAGCAGTTTATCTAGGACATTAGCTGAAGCTTTCTTT. This sequence joins TRBV12-3 or TRBV12-4 and TRBJ1-1, with D perhaps matching TRBD1 (5 bases). V lost 2 bases and J 6 bases, leaving 13 bases between the germline ends. This CDR3 is 14 amino acids long.